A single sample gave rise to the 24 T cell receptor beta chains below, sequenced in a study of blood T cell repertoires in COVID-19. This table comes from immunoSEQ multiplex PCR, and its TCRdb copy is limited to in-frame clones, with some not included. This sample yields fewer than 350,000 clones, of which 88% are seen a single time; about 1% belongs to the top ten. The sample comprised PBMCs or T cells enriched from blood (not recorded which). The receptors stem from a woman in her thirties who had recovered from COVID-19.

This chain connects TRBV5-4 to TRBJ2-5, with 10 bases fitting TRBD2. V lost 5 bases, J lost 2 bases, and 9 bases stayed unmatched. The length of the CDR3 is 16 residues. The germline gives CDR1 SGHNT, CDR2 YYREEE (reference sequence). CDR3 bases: TGTGCCAGCAGTTCCGCGACTAGCGGGTGGCAAGAGACCCAGTACTTC. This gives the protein CASSSATSGWQETQYF.

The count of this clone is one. The CDR3 here is CASLGQGAEDYGYTF. The DNA of the CDR3 is TGTGCCAGCTTGGGACAGGGGGCTGAGGACTATGGCTACACCTTC. The gene calls are TRBV25-1 and TRBJ1-2; 12 bases agree with TRBD1. The CDR3 consists of 15 residues. Germline values: CDR1 MGHDK, CDR2 SYGVNS. The V segment lost 8 bases and the J segment 3 bases; nucleotides outside the gene matches: 7.

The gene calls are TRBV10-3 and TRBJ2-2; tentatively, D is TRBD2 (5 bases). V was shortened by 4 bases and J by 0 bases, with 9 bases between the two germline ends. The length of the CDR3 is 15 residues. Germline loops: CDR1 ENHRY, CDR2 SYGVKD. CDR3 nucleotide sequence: TGTGCCATCAGTGGGTCCGGGACGAACACCGGGGAGCTGTTTTTT. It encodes CAISGSGTNTGELFF.

The CDR3 coding sequence is TGTGCCAGCAGCCAAGACTCCGGGGTTTCCTCCTACGAGCAGTACTTC. This translates into CASSQDSGVSSYEQYF. The chain carries TRBV3-1 (or the pseudogene TRBV3-2) and TRBJ2-7, with a weak D call TRBD2 (5 bases). Trimming cost V 0 bases and J 0 bases, with 12 bases left between them. The CDR3 is made up of 16 amino acids. From germline, CDR1 is LGHDT and CDR2 YNNKEL (reference sequence).

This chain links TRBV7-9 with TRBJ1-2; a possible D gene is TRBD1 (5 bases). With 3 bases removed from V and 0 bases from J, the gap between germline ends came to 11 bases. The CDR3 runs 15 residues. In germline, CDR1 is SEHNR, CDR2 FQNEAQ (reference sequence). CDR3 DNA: TGTGCCAGCAGCTTCAGGGCAGACCCTAACTATGGCTACACCTTC. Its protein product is CASSFRADPNYGYTF.

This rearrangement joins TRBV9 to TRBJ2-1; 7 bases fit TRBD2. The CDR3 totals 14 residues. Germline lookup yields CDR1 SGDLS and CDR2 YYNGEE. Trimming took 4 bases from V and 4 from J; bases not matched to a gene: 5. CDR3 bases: TGTGCCAGCAGCCCTTCGGGGGGATACAATGAGCAGTTCTTC. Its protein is CASSPSGGYNEQFF.

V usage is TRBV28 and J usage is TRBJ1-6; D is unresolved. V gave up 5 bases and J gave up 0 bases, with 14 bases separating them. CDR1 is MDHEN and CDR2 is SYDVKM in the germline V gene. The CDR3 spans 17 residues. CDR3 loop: CASSPVPDISYNSPLHF. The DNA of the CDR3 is TGTGCCAGCAGTCCTGTTCCTGACATCTCCTATAATTCACCCCTCCACTTT.

DNA for the CDR3: TGTGCCAGCAGTTACCTTGTGAGGGGGAGCAATCAGCCCCAGCATTTT. It codes for CASSYLVRGSNQPQHF. The chain uses TRBV28 and TRBJ1-5, with D tentatively TRBD1 (6 bases). Germline assignment: CDR1 MDHEN and CDR2 SYDVKM. Deletions cut 4 bases from V and 1 base from J, with 14 bases between. The CDR3 covers 16 residues.

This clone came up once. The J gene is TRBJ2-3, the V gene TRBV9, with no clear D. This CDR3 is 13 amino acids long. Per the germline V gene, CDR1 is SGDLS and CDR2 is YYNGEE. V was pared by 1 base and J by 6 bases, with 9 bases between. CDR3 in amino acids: CASSVSTEDTQYF. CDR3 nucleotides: TGTGCCAGCAGCGTATCAACAGAGGATACGCAGTATTTT.

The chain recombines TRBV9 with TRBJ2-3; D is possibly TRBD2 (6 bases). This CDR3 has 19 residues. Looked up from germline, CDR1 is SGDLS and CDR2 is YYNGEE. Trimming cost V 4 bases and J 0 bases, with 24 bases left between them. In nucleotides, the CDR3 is TGTGCCAGCAGCTCCCCATGGGCGGGTAGCGGCTCTAGCACAGATACGCAGTATTTT. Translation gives CASSSPWAGSGSSTDTQYF.

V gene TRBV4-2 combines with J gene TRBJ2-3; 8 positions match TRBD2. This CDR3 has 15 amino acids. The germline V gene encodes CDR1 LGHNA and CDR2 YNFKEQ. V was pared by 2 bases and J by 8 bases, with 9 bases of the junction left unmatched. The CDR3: CASSQPGLESGTQYF. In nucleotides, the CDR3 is TGTGCCAGCAGCCAACCGGGACTAGAAAGCGGTACGCAGTATTTT.

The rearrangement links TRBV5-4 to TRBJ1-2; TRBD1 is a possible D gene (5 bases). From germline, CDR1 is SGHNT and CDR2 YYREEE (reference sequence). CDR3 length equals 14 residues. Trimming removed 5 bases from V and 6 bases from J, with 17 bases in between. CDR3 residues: CASRAGGGRNGYTF. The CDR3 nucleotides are TGTGCCAGCAGGGCGGGCGGGGGTCGCAATGGCTACACCTTC.

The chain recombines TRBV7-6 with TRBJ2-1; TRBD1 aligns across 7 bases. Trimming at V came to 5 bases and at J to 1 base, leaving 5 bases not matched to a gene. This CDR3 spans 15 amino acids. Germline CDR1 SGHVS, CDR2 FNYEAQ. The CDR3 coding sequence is TGTGCCAGCAGCCCATACAGGGGATCCTACAATGAGCAGTTCTTC. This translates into CASSPYRGSYNEQFF.

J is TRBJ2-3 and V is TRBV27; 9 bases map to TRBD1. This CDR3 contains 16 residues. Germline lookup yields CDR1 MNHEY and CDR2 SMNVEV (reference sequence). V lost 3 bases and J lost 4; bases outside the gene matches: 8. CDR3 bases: TGTGCCAGCAGTTTCATCGGGACAGGGCTGTCAGATACGCAGTATTTT. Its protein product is CASSFIGTGLSDTQYF.

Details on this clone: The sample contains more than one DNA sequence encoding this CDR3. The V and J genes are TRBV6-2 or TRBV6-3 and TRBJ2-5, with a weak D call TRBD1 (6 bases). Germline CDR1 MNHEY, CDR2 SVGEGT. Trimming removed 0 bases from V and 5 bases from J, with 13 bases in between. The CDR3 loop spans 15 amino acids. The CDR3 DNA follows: TGTGCCAGCAGTTACTCAACTGGGGGCGCCGAGACCCAGTACTTC. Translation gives CASSYSTGGAETQYF.

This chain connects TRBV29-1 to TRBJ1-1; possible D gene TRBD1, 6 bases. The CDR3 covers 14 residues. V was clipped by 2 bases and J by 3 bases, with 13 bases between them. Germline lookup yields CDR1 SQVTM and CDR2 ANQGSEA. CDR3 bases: TGCAGCGTTGAAACCGTCAGGGGAGACACTGAAGCTTTCTTT. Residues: CSVETVRGDTEAFF. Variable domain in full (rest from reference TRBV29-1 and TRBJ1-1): SAVISQKPSRDICQRGTSLTIQCQVDSQVTMMFWYRQQPGQSLTLIATANQGSEATYESGFVIDKFPISRPNLTFSTLTVSNMSPEDSSIYLCSVETVRGDTEAFFGQGTRLTVV.

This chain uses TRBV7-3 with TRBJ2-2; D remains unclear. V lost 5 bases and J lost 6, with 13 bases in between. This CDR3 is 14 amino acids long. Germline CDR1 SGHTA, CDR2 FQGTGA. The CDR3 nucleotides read TGTGCCAGCAGCCCTAACCGAGTCCCCGGGGAGCTGTTTTTT. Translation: CASSPNRVPGELFF.

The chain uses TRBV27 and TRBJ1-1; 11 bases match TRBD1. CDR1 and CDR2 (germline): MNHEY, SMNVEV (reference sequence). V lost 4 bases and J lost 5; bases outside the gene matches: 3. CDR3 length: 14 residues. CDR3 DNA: TGTGCCAGCAGTTCCTGGGACAGGGGGACTGAAGCTTTCTTT. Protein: CASSSWDRGTEAFF.

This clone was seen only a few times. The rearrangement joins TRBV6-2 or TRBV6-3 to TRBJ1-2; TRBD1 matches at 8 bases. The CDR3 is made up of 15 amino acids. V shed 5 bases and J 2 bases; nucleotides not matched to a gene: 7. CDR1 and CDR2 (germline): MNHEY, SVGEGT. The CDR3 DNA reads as TGTGCCAGCAGTCAACTACGGGACAGGAACTATGGCTACACCTTC. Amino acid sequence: CASSQLRDRNYGYTF.

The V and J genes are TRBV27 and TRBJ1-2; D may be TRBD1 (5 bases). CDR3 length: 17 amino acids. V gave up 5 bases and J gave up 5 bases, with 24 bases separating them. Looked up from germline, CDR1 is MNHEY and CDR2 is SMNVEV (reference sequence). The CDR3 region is CASSEVGGGGGIYGYTF. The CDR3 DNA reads TGTGCCAGCAGTGAGGTGGGGGGAGGAGGAGGGATATATGGCTACACCTTC.

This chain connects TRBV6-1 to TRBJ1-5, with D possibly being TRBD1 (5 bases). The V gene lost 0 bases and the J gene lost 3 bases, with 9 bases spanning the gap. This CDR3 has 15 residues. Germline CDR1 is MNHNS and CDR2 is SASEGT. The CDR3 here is CASSEAGRANQPQHF. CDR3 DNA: TGTGCCAGCAGTGAAGCAGGCAGGGCCAATCAGCCCCAGCATTTT.

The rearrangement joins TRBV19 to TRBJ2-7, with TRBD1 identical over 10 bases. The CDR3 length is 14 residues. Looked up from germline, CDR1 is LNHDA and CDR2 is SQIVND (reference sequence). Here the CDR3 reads CASARTGGKGEQYF. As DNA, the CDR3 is TGTGCTAGTGCTAGGACAGGGGGAAAAGGCGAGCAGTACTTC.

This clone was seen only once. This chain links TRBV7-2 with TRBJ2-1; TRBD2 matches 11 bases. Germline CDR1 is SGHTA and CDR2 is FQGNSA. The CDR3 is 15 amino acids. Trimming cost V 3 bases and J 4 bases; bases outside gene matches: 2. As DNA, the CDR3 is TGTGCCAGCAGCTTGACTAGCGGGACTTACAATGAGCAGTTCTTC. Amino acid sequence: CASSLTSGTYNEQFF. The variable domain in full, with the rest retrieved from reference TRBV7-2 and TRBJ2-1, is GAGVSQSPSNKVTEKGKDVELRCDPISGHTALYWYRQSLGQGLEFLIYFQGNSAPDKSGLPSDRFSAERTGGSVSTLTIQRTQQEDSAVYLCASSLTSGTYNEQFFGPGTRLTVL.

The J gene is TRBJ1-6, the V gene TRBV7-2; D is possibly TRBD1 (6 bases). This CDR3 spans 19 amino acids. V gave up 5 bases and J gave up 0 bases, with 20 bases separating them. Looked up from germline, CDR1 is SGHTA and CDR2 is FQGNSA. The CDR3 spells CASSHSWTARSSYNSPLHF. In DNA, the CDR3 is TGTGCCAGCAGCCATTCTTGGACAGCCCGGAGCTCCTATAATTCACCCCTCCACTTT.